The 10 T cell receptor beta chains listed next were all sequenced from one sample in a study of T cell changes during pregnancy in multiple sclerosis. Assay used: immunoSEQ multiplex PCR; TCRdb lists only in-frame clones, some missing. The table records about 65,000 clones, approximately 92% of them present only once. Sequences were derived from CD8+ T cells from peripheral blood mononuclear cells, sampled in the third trimester of pregnancy. These receptors were taken from a female donor in good health, enrolled as a control in a pregnancy study.

This chain joins TRBV9 and TRBJ1-1; 12 bases line up with TRBD1. Germline V gene data show CDR1 as SGDLS and CDR2 as YYNGEE. The CDR3 runs 15 residues. After removal of 1 base from V and 5 bases from J, the junction contained 3 bases not matched to a gene. CDR3 sequence: CASSVWDRGQTEAFF. CDR3 in DNA: TGTGCCAGCAGCGTATGGGACAGGGGGCAGACTGAAGCTTTCTTT.

The chain is built from TRBV29-1 and TRBJ2-5; the D gene is possibly TRBD2 (6 bases). Germline lookup yields CDR1 SQVTM and CDR2 ANQGSEA. The CDR3 is 12 amino acids. With 7 bases removed from V and 5 bases from J, the gap between germline ends came to 14 bases. CDR3 protein: CSAPGLWETQYF. The CDR3 DNA is TGCAGCGCTCCGGGACTCTGGGAGACCCAGTACTTC.

V gene TRBV5-1 combines with J gene TRBJ2-1; 10 bases agree with TRBD2. The CDR3 contains 16 residues. CDR1 and CDR2 (germline): SGHRS, YFSETQ. J lost 4 bases, V lost 2 bases, and 6 bases had no gene match. The CDR3 DNA is TGCGCCAGCAGCTTTGCAAGCGGGGGGGGGTACAATGAGCAGTTCTTC. It yields the protein CASSFASGGGYNEQFF.

This chain connects TRBV9 to TRBJ2-3; D is perhaps TRBD2 (6 bases). Germline lookup yields CDR1 SGDLS and CDR2 YYNGEE. Trimming cost V 0 bases and J 0 bases, with 14 bases left between them. The CDR3 covers 17 residues. This CDR3 is CASSVATGVLSTDTQYF. Here the CDR3 DNA reads TGTGCCAGCAGCGTAGCTACGGGGGTTCTCAGCACAGATACGCAGTATTTT.

The chain is built from TRBV30 and TRBJ2-2, with a tentative D call TRBD2 (5 bases). Germline V gives CDR1 GTSNPN, CDR2 SVGIG (reference sequence). The V end was cut by 5 bases, the J end by 6 bases, with 19 bases between. There are 15 residues in the CDR3. The CDR3 here is CAWGGLGRSPGELFF. For the CDR3, the DNA is TGTGCCTGGGGAGGCTTAGGCAGGTCGCCCGGGGAGCTGTTTTTT.

The gene calls are TRBV19 and TRBJ2-7; D remains ambiguous. Germline CDR1 and CDR2: LNHDA and SQIVND (reference sequence). The CDR3 runs to 14 residues. With 2 bases removed from V and 3 bases from J, the gap between germline ends came to 11 bases. Here the CDR3 DNA reads TGTGCCAGTAGTATATCGAGTCGGAGCTACGAGCAGTACTTC. Its translation: CASSISSRSYEQYF.

This clone came up once. The chain combines TRBV9 with TRBJ2-5; 7 nucleotides line up with TRBD1. Looked up from germline, CDR1 is SGDLS and CDR2 is YYNGEE. The CDR3 covers 16 residues. J was trimmed by 2 bases and V by 4 bases; bases with no gene match: 11. CDR3 DNA sequence: TGTGCCAGCAGCTCCAGCTTAGGGGGCAGACAAGAGACCCAGTACTTC. This sequence encodes CASSSSLGGRQETQYF.

The chain links TRBV9 to TRBJ2-3; 9 bases are a match to TRBD1. With V trimmed by 4 bases and J by 4 bases, 10 bases remained unmatched. Germline CDR1 reads SGDLS; CDR2 reads YYNGEE. This CDR3 spans 16 amino acids. CDR3 residues: CASSSSGQGMADTQYF. Written as DNA, the CDR3 is TGTGCCAGCAGCTCGAGCGGACAGGGGATGGCAGATACGCAGTATTTT. Full variable domain (missing parts from reference TRBV9 and TRBJ2-3): DSGVTQTPKHLITATGQRVTLRCSPRSGDLSVYWYQQSLDQGLQFLIQYYNGEERAKGNILERFSAQQFPDLHSELNLSSLELGDSALYFCASSSSGQGMADTQYFGPGTRLTVL.

The V call is TRBV12-2, the J call TRBJ1-2; no check of the table's D call, TRBD1, against the DNA was made. TRBV12-2 is labeled a pseudogene. This CDR3 region has 20 residues. In DNA, the CDR3 is TGTGCAAGTCGCCGAGGCCCACGTCGTCAGGGGCACCAAACTTACTATGGCTACACCTTC. Translated: CASRRGPRRQGHQTYYGYTF.

V usage is TRBV27 and J usage is TRBJ1-1; perhaps TRBD1 as D (5 bases). The CDR3 is 14 residues long. The germline V gene has CDR1 MNHEY and CDR2 SMNVEV (reference sequence). V shed 4 bases and J shed 2 bases, with 11 bases lying between them. Here the CDR3 DNA reads TGTGCCAGCAGTTCGGGACTTACCAACACTGAAGCTTTCTTT. This gives the protein CASSSGLTNTEAFF.